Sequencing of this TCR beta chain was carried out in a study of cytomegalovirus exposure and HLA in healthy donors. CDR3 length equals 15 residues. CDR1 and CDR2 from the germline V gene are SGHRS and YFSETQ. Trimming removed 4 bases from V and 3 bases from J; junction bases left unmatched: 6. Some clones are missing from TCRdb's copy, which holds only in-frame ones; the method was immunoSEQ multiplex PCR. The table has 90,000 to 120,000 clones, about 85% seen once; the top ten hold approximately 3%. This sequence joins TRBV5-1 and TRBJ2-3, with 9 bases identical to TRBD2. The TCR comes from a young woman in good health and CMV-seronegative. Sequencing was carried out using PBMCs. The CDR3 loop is CASSGSGGITDTQYF. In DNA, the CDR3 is TGCGCCAGCAGCGGAAGCGGGGGGATAACAGATACGCAGTATTTT.